The 27 T cell receptor beta chains presented below share a single source sample, sequenced in a study of CD8 T cells in Susac syndrome (dated by TCRdb to about 2019). The library was generated by the immunoSEQ multiplex PCR assay. RNA was extracted with the RNeasy kit and roughly 0.45 to 1 ug was reverse transcribed using random hexamers. TCRdb trimmed the raw reads at Q25, called clones with MiXCR and kept productive beta chains. Rows matching on CDR3 protein sequence are summarized as one entry with the most common DNA and genes. The sample table records some 150,000 distinct CDR3 sequences; 90% to 95% of these occur just once. 0.2% to 0.25% of the sample belongs to the ten largest clones. Sequencing was carried out using CD8+ T cells from PBMCs. These TCRs come from a human donor with multiple sclerosis.

The rearrangement links TRBV25-1 to TRBJ1-5; 9 bases are shared with TRBD1. The J segment lost 5 bases and the V segment lost 4 bases, leaving 12 bases of the junction unmatched. CDR3 length: 17 residues. From germline, CDR1 is MGHDK and CDR2 SYGVNS. CDR3 sequence reads: CASSGGTGWGYDQPQHF. The CDR3 coding sequence is TGTGCCAGCAGTGGGGGGACAGGGTGGGGATATGATCAGCCCCAGCATTTT.

This clonotype has just one count. The chain is built from TRBV27 and TRBJ2-1; no reliable D call. The CDR3 is 12 amino acids. Germline lookup yields CDR1 MNHEY and CDR2 SMNVEV (reference sequence). The ends were cut back, 6 bases at V and 7 bases at J, with 10 bases in the middle. The CDR3 DNA is TGTGCCAGCAGAAGTGGTCTTAATGAGCAGTTCTTC. This translates into CASRSGLNEQFF.

V and J are TRBV7-8 and TRBJ2-1; D perhaps matches TRBD2 (5 bases). In germline, CDR1 is SGHVS, CDR2 FQNEAQ. CDR3 length: 13 residues. Trimming took off 6 bases at V and 7 bases at J, with 13 bases between the two ends. The CDR3 here is CASRRRGGNEQFF. CDR3 DNA sequence: TGTGCCAGCAGACGGAGAGGCGGGAATGAGCAGTTCTTC.

The chain couples TRBV16 to TRBJ1-6; perhaps TRBD1 as D (5 bases). The CDR3 is made up of 17 amino acids. From germline, CDR1 is KGHSY and CDR2 FQNENV. Trimming removed 2 bases from V and 10 bases from J, with 21 bases in between. The CDR3, as DNA: TGTGCCAGCAGCCAAAATCAGTCTCCCGGGTCAGGGTCACCCCTCCACTTT. Protein sequence: CASSQNQSPGSGSPLHF.

The chain combines TRBV20-1 with TRBJ2-2; D unclear. Germline assignment: CDR1 DFQATT and CDR2 SNEGSKA (reference sequence). V dropped 0 bases and J dropped 0 bases, with 8 bases sitting between them. This CDR3 has 15 amino acids. The CDR3 coding sequence is TGCAGTGCTAGAGATCTACAGTCGAACACCGGGGAGCTGTTTTTT. Translation gives CSARDLQSNTGELFF.

V gene TRBV29-1 combines with J gene TRBJ2-1; 8 bases align to TRBD1. Germline values: CDR1 SQVTM, CDR2 ANQGSEA. The trim removed 3 bases at V and 7 bases at J, leaving 17 bases unmatched. CDR3 length: 17 amino acids. Here the CDR3 DNA reads TGCAGCGTTGATTCGTTGGGGGGACAGGTTCGTATGAATGAGCAGTTCTTC. Translation: CSVDSLGGQVRMNEQFF.

The V and J genes are TRBV29-1 and TRBJ1-2, with D maybe TRBD1 (6 bases). Germline V CDR1 and CDR2: SQVTM, ANQGSEA. With 5 bases removed from V and 6 bases from J, the gap between germline ends came to 16 bases. The CDR3 loop spans 13 amino acids. The CDR3 region is CSVITGTIDGYTF. The DNA for the CDR3 is TGCAGCGTTATTACAGGGACAATCGATGGCTACACCTTC.

The CDR3 DNA is TGCAGCGTTGGACAGGGAAACACTGAAGCTTTCTTT. Residues: CSVGQGNTEAFF. The V call is TRBV29-1, the J call TRBJ1-1; TRBD1 aligns across 7 bases. The CDR3 has 12 amino acids. The germline gives CDR1 SQVTM, CDR2 ANQGSEA. The V segment lost 4 bases and the J segment 2 bases; nucleotides outside the gene matches: 1.

The CDR3 region is CASSVDGTVNEQFF. CDR3 bases: TGTGCCAGCAGCGTAGATGGGACGGTCAATGAGCAGTTCTTC. This rearrangement joins TRBV9 to TRBJ2-1; the D gene could be TRBD1 or TRBD2 (5 bases each). Germline V lookup: CDR1 SGDLS, CDR2 YYNGEE. Trimming removed 0 bases at V and 6 bases at J, with 10 bases between. CDR3 size: 14 residues.

This chain joins TRBV6-6 and TRBJ2-4; the D gene is possibly TRBD2 (7 bases). The CDR3 length is 16 residues. Germline-derived CDR1 and CDR2 are MNHNY and SVGAGI (reference sequence). Trimming took off 5 bases at V and 0 bases at J, with 14 bases between the two ends. The CDR3 protein is CASSLGRGLAKNIQYF. Written as DNA, the CDR3 is TGTGCCAGCAGTCTGGGGCGGGGGCTAGCCAAAAACATTCAGTACTTC.

This chain joins TRBV20-1 and TRBJ2-7; D might be TRBD2 (7 bases). Germline CDR1 reads DFQATT; CDR2 reads SNEGSKA (reference sequence). The V and J ends lost 6 bases and 4 bases respectively, with 19 bases between them. The CDR3 spans 14 residues. CDR3 in amino acids: CSALPTGGPYEQYF. The CDR3 DNA is TGCAGTGCGCTACCCACGGGGGGCCCTTACGAGCAGTACTTC.

The chain combines TRBV2 with TRBJ1-1; D uncertain. The CDR3 runs to 13 residues. V gave up 7 bases and J gave up 1 base, with 10 bases separating them. CDR1 and CDR2 from the germline V gene are SNHLY and FYNNEI. The CDR3 region is CASTVPGNTEAFF. CDR3 DNA: TGTGCCAGCACCGTCCCAGGGAACACTGAAGCTTTCTTT.

V gene TRBV9 combines with J gene TRBJ2-3; TRBD1 might be the D (6 bases). This CDR3 spans 15 amino acids. CDR1 and CDR2 from the germline V gene are SGDLS and YYNGEE. Trimming removed 0 bases at V and 0 bases at J, with 8 bases between. Here the CDR3 DNA reads TGTGCCAGCAGCGTAGACAGGGCTAGCACAGATACGCAGTATTTT. It codes for CASSVDRASTDTQYF.

This rearrangement joins TRBV7-3 to TRBJ2-5; 10 nucleotides line up with TRBD1. The ends lost 5 bases at V and 5 bases at J; junction bases unmatched: 11. Germline CDR1 and CDR2: SGHTA and FQGTGA. The CDR3 covers 16 residues. As DNA, the CDR3 is TGTGCCAGCAGCCCTACGGGTGGGACAGGGGTTGAGACCCAGTACTTC. Its translation is CASSPTGGTGVETQYF.

This chain joins TRBV2 and TRBJ1-2; TRBD1 might be the D (5 bases). V was clipped by 8 bases and J by 7 bases, with 11 bases between them. This CDR3 spans 11 amino acids. Per the germline V gene, CDR1 is SNHLY and CDR2 is FYNNEI. CDR3: CASHYGTGYTF. CDR3 bases: TGTGCCAGCCATTACGGGACTGGCTACACCTTC. The entire variable domain, with the rest obtained from reference TRBV2 and TRBJ1-2, is as follows: EPEVTQTPSHQVTQMGQEVILRCVPISNHLYFYWYRQILGQKVEFLVSFYNNEISEKSEIFDDQFSVERPDGSNFTLKIRSTKLEDSAMYFCASHYGTGYTFGSGTRLTVV.

V and J are TRBV15 and TRBJ2-2; possible D gene TRBD1, 6 bases. The V end was cut by 6 bases, the J end by 7 bases, with 18 bases between. The CDR3 is 15 residues long. CDR1 and CDR2 from the germline V gene are LNHNV and YYDKDF (reference sequence). The CDR3 reads CATRGLGQEYGELFF. In nucleotides, the CDR3 is TGTGCCACCAGGGGTTTGGGACAAGAATACGGGGAGCTGTTTTTT.

The rearrangement links TRBV28 to TRBJ1-6; D gene ambiguous. The CDR3 is 16 amino acids. CDR1 and CDR2 (germline): MDHEN, SYDVKM. The V end lost 3 bases, the J end lost 6 bases, and 15 bases lay between the germline ends. This CDR3 is CASSFTPRASNSPLHF. The CDR3 DNA is TGTGCCAGCAGTTTCACCCCGCGGGCCTCTAATTCACCCCTCCACTTT.

V gene TRBV6-5 combines with J gene TRBJ1-2, with a weak D call TRBD1 (5 bases). Germline CDR1 MNHEY, CDR2 SVGAGI. The CDR3 contains 13 residues. Trimming removed 5 bases from V and 6 bases from J, with 13 bases in between. The CDR3 region has the DNA TGTGCCAGCAGTCCCCGAGGGACGGATGGCTACACCTTC. Its protein product is CASSPRGTDGYTF.

This clonotype was seen once. The chain employs TRBV27 and TRBJ2-5, with no clear D. Trimming pared 4 bases from V and 2 bases from J, leaving 11 bases between. Germline V gene lookup returns CDR1 MNHEY and CDR2 SMNVEV (reference sequence). The CDR3 length is 14 residues. The CDR3 spells CASSSRASQETQYF. CDR3 in DNA: TGTGCCAGCAGTTCTCGGGCATCTCAAGAGACCCAGTACTTC.

The V gene is TRBV7-8, the J gene TRBJ2-2; 7 nucleotides align to TRBD2. CDR3 length: 15 amino acids. Germline values: CDR1 SGHVS, CDR2 FQNEAQ. The J segment lost 7 bases and the V segment lost 1 base, leaving 6 bases of the junction unmatched. The CDR3 region has the DNA TGTGCCAGCAGCTTAGTCCGGGGGGAAGTCGGGGAGCTGTTTTTT. Its protein product is CASSLVRGEVGELFF.

The V and J genes are TRBV7-9 and TRBJ1-1; D remains unclear. Trimming cost V 8 bases and J 1 base, with 14 bases left between them. This CDR3 is 14 amino acids long. CDR1 and CDR2 from the germline V gene are SEHNR and FQNEAQ (reference sequence). The CDR3 DNA follows: TGTGCCAGCGTCCCTCCCCGGGGGAACACTGAAGCTTTCTTT. Translation gives CASVPPRGNTEAFF.

V usage is TRBV5-1 and J usage is TRBJ2-1, with D possibly being TRBD1 (6 bases). V was trimmed by 6 bases and J by 5 bases, leaving 15 bases between them. CDR3 size: 14 residues. In germline, CDR1 is SGHRS, CDR2 YFSETQ. CDR3 protein: CASTRRDINNEQFF. The CDR3 DNA sequence: TGCGCCAGCACCAGACGGGACATCAACAATGAGCAGTTCTTC. Variable domain in full (rest from reference TRBV5-1 and TRBJ2-1): KAGVTQTPRYLIKTRGQQVTLSCSPISGHRSVSWYQQTPGQGLQFLFEYFSETQRNKGNFPGRFSGRQFSNSRSEMNVSTLELGDSALYLCASTRRDINNEQFFGPGTRLTVL.

The chain couples TRBV14 to TRBJ2-5; D remains unclear. CDR1 SGHDN and CDR2 FVKESK come from the germline V gene. This CDR3 is 12 amino acids long. V was cut by 2 bases and J by 2 bases, with 3 bases left in between. For the CDR3, the DNA is TGTGCCAGCAGCCAATGGCAAGAGACCCAGTACTTC. Protein sequence: CASSQWQETQYF.

The rearrangement joins TRBV12-3 or TRBV12-4 to TRBJ1-1; D is unresolved. This CDR3 is built from 11 residues. Trimming removed 8 bases from V and 6 bases from J, with 10 bases in between. The CDR3 DNA is TGTGCCAGCGCCCGGGCCCCTGAAGCTTTCTTT. The encoded protein is CASARAPEAFF.

The chain couples TRBV20-1 to TRBJ2-7; D unresolved. The CDR3 consists of 12 residues. V was cut by 0 bases and J by 3 bases, with 6 bases left in between. The V gene's germline CDR1 is DFQATT and CDR2 SNEGSKA (reference sequence). The CDR3 bases are TGCAGTGCTAGAGATAATGACTACGAGCAGTACTTC. Translated, it gives CSARDNDYEQYF.

This clonotype was detected only a few times. This chain uses TRBV6-1 with TRBJ2-1; maybe TRBD1 (6 bases). CDR1 MNHNS and CDR2 SASEGT come from the germline V gene. V was pared by 3 bases and J by 6 bases, with 9 bases between. CDR3 length: 13 amino acids. DNA of the CDR3: TGTGCCAGCAGTGATGACAGGCGCAATGAGCAGTTCTTC. It encodes CASSDDRRNEQFF.

The chain couples TRBV19 to TRBJ2-7; 8 positions match TRBD1. V shed 6 bases and J 4 bases; nucleotides not matched to a gene: 5. CDR1 is LNHDA and CDR2 is SQIVND in the germline V gene (reference sequence). The CDR3 has 13 amino acids. The CDR3 sequence is CASRGQVDYEQYF. CDR3 in DNA: TGTGCCAGTAGGGGACAGGTAGATTACGAGCAGTACTTC. The variable domain in full, completed from reference TRBV19 and TRBJ2-7, reads DGGITQSPKYLFRKEGQNVTLSCEQNLNHDAMYWYRQDPGQGLRLIYYSQIVNDFQKGDIAEGYSVSREKKESFPLTVTSAQKNPTAFYLCASRGQVDYEQYFGPGTRLTVT.